In its sample, the clone carrying this T cell receptor (beta chain) was seen once. These data belong to a study of blood T cell repertoires in COVID-19. Study in general: Both acute and convalescent COVID-19 samples were obtained from the United States, Italy and Spain. Sources were T cells, B-cell-depleted T cells, or PBMCs; the material itself was cDNA or gDNA.

As handled by the study authors: Reference gene primer amplification gave estimated nucleated cell counts. Clones were read by immunoSEQ multiplex PCR, and TCRdb kept only the in-frame ones, dropping some. The D gene and trimming were derived from the DNA, and the V and J assignments and clone size from that table. Here the sample spans approximately 250,000 clones, 75% to 90% being singletons. Two negative PCRs, clearance, or symptom resolution characterized the recovered Cohort 3 donors. Material: PBMCs or T cells enriched from blood (not recorded which). The receptor was derived from a woman in her 30s who had recovered from COVID-19.

Written as DNA, the CDR3 is TGTGCCAGCAGCACAAGAAGGGACACCCCAAGGGAAGCTTTCTTT. It specifies CASSTRRDTPREAFF. J is TRBJ1-1 and V is TRBV21-1; TRBD1 reflects the table's D call only, with no check against the DNA. TRBV21-1 is a pseudogene segment. The CDR3 consists of 15 residues.